This paragraph covers one TCR beta chain sequence. A junction end diverges from the germline sequence, so it may reflect a read error. This sample's RNA came from whole unsorted tissue. This sample stems from a study of tumor and adjacent non-tumor tissue in lung cancer. Per germline, CDR1 SGHKS and CDR2 YYEKEE (reference sequence). The CDR3 loop spans 13 amino acids. The library came from three nested PCR rounds adapted from ARM-PCR protocols. TCRdb called the multiplex PCR reads again in MiXCR, with one record for every CDR3 protein. The sample lists around 140,000 distinct CDR3 sequences; around two thirds were seen once.

Sequenced: lung tumor tissue. This sequence originates from a man in his fifties or sixties with small cell lung cancer. The V call is TRBV5-5, the J call TRBJ2-5; D remains ambiguous. The CDR3 sequence is CSSSLGFRETQYF. The CDR3 DNA is TGTTCCAGCAGCTTGGGGTTTCGAGAGACCCAGTACTTC.